Reported below is one TCR beta chain. Antigen: not known. This sample stems from a study of shared clonotypes between healthy human individuals. Study-wide results and limits: Some naive CD4 clonotypes, about 5.5%, turned up in common across four donors.

Profiled with immunoSEQ multiplex PCR; TCRdb holds only in-frame clones, not every one. This table has 500,000 or so clones, about 96% appearing once. A CD45RA-negative memory subset and a CD45RA+ naive subset were separated from the CD4+ cells. Trimming took off 5 bases at V and 5 bases at J, with 11 bases between the two ends. Germline-derived CDR1 and CDR2 are SGHVS and FNYEAQ. This CDR3 is built from 13 residues. The sequencing input was naive CD4+ T cells sorted from blood. Subset specified: CD45RA+ positively selected. This clonotype originated in a woman in her 30s in good health. The gene calls are TRBV7-6 and TRBJ2-3, with D hard to call. For the CDR3, the DNA is TGTGCCAGCAGCGCCAAGCCCGGAGATACGCAGTATTTT. Translating gives CASSAKPGDTQYF.